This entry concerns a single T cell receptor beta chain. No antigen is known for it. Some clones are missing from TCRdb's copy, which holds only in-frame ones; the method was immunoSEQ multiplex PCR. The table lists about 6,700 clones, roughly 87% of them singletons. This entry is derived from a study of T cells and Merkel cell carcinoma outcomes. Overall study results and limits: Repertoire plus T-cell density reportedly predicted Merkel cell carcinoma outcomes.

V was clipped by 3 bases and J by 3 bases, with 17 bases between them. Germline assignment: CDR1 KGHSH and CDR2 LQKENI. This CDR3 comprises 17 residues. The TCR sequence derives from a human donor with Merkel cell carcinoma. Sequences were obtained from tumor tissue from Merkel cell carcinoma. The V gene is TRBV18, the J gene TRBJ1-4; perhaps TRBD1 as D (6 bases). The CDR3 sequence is CASSPGPGGRSNEKLFF. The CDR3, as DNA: TGTGCCAGCTCACCGGGCCCCGGGGGGCGGTCTAATGAAAAACTGTTTTTT.